This T cell receptor (beta chain) was recovered during a study of shared clonotypes between healthy human individuals. The healthy adult donors were HIV-negative and reported no recent acute infections or vaccinations. Splitting of CD4+ cells produced CD45RA+ naive and CD45RA-negative memory subsets. Produced via immunoSEQ multiplex PCR; TCRdb's table is partial and in-frame only. This repertoire shows over a million clones, nearly 99% found once; its top ten account for roughly 0.45%. This CDR3 comprises 16 residues. Germline V gene sequence: CDR1 MDHEN, CDR2 SYDVKM. The V gene end was trimmed by 5 bases and the J gene end by 4 bases; junction bases not matched to a gene: 12.

The clonotype was recovered from a man younger than 45 in good health. Sequencing was carried out using naive CD4+ T cells sorted from blood. The subset was: CD45RA+ positively selected. The chain is built from TRBV28 and TRBJ1-1; 8 bases fit TRBD1. The CDR3 loop reads CASSGRDRSKITEAFF. As DNA, the CDR3 is TGTGCCAGCAGTGGGAGGGACAGGTCAAAGATCACTGAAGCTTTCTTT.